Sequencing of this T cell receptor (beta chain) was carried out in a study of blood T cell repertoires in COVID-19. For the study at large: Acute and convalescent COVID-19 specimens originated in the United States, Italy and Spain. From T cells, B-cell-depleted T cells, or PBMCs came the material, which was cDNA or gDNA.

In the study's own analysis: Cell counts per sample came from amplifying reference gene primers. The table came from immunoSEQ multiplex PCR; TCRdb's copy has only in-frame clones and leaves some out. The DNA gave D and trimming, while V, J and clone size come from that table. The repertoire holds around 400,000 clones, with 70% to 90% as singletons. CDR1 and CDR2 from the germline V gene are LGHDT and YNNKEL (reference sequence). Germline trimming cut 6 bases from V and 3 bases from J; bases unmatched to any gene: 8. This CDR3 has 15 amino acids. This TCR was sampled from a man in his forties with acute or convalescent COVID-19. Sequences were obtained from peripheral blood. The chain joins TRBV3-1 (or the pseudogene TRBV3-2) to TRBJ2-7; TRBD2 matches at 10 bases. The CDR3 loop is CASRHRTSGDYEQYF. The CDR3 region has the DNA TGTGCCAGCAGACACCGGACTAGCGGAGACTACGAGCAGTACTTC.